This TCR beta chain was found in a study of T cells expressing NK-cell markers. Turning to the study itself: One of eight sequenced donors was HCMV-seronegative; the other seven were seropositive. Study conclusions and caveats: Once again these clonotypes came out on top in the CD3+CD56-NKG2C+ fraction of a few donors.

It was by 5'RACE template switching with UMIs that TCR beta cDNA was made. TCRdb reprocessed the 5' RACE reads and stores each CDR3 protein as one record, lacking DNA. Its table records around 550,000 distinct CDR3 sequences. Germline V gene data show CDR1 as MNHEY and CDR2 as SMNVEV (reference sequence). This CDR3 contains 16 residues. Comment on this clonotype: Its cognate antigen is unknown.

The receptor was isolated from a man aged 18-30 years in good health. Specimen: blood T cells: a sorted CD56 or NKG2C T cell subset, CD4+ or CD8+ T cells, or bulk PBMC T cells (not recorded which). The V gene is TRBV27, the J gene TRBJ2-7; there is no DNA to check the TCRdb D call of TRBD2. This CDR3 is CASSSRTSGRALEQYF.